This TCR beta chain derives from a study of cytomegalovirus exposure and HLA in healthy donors. This table comes from immunoSEQ multiplex PCR, and its TCRdb copy is limited to in-frame clones, with some not included. The sample lists about 220,000 clones; around nine tenths were seen once. Study results and caveats: Associated with cytomegalovirus, according to the listing, were around 170 TCR beta chains. The majority of TCR sequences were rare, yet some public TCRs appeared in many donors.

This clone occurred a few times. What it binds is not known. V was cut by 3 bases and J by 6 bases, with 12 bases left in between. Per germline, CDR1 MGHDK and CDR2 SYGVNS. CDR3 size: 14 residues. The receptor comes from a young woman in good health and CMV-seronegative. The chain carries TRBV25-1 and TRBJ1-5, with D possibly matching TRBD1 (5 bases). The sample taken for sequencing was PBMCs. The CDR3 coding sequence is TGTGCCAGCAGTGATGGGGCCGGGGGTCAGCCCCAGCATTTT. Residues: CASSDGAGGQPQHF. Based on the CDR3 plus reference TRBV25-1 and TRBJ1-5, the full variable domain is EADIYQTPRYLVIGTGKKITLECSQTMGHDKMYWYQQDPGMELHLIHYSYGVNSTEKGDLSSESTVSRIRTEHFPLTLESARPSHTSQYLCASSDGAGGQPQHFGDGTRLSIL.